Below are 26 T cell receptor beta chains sequenced from a single sample in a study of OX40 agonist ivuxolimab in advanced cancers. TCRdb keeps only in-frame clones here, not all; method: immunoSEQ multiplex PCR. Among approximately 70,000 clones, 80% to 85% were seen once, and the ten largest hold about 8%. The material was CD4+ or CD8+ T cells sorted from blood, obtained in a trial of the OX40 agonist ivuxolimab. The receptors derive from an adult with an advanced solid tumor such as melanoma, head and neck, liver or kidney cancer.

The CDR3 DNA sequence: TGTGCCAGCAGCTTGGCCGGCCGCTACGAGCAGTACTTC. This gives the protein CASSLAGRYEQYF. V is TRBV5-8 and J is TRBJ2-7, with unresolved D. V lost 0 bases and J 3 bases, leaving 7 bases between the germline ends. In germline, CDR1 is SGHTS, CDR2 YDEGEE. The CDR3 spans 13 residues.

The rearrangement uses TRBV11-3 and TRBJ2-2; unclear D gene. V was trimmed by 1 base and J by 5 bases, leaving 5 bases between them. This CDR3 region has 13 residues. Germline CDR1 SGHNT, CDR2 YENEEA. The CDR3 sequence: CASSLAVTGELFF. The CDR3 nucleotides are TGTGCCAGCAGCTTAGCAGTGACCGGGGAGCTGTTTTTT.

The chain joins TRBV6-1 to TRBJ2-7, with D tentatively TRBD1 or TRBD2 (7 bases each). This CDR3 has 13 residues. Germline assignment: CDR1 MNHNS and CDR2 SASEGT. Trimming took off 8 bases at V and 4 bases at J, with 15 bases between the two ends. The CDR3 is CASLGRGGYEQYF. CDR3 DNA sequence: TGTGCCAGCTTAGGCAGGGGGGGATACGAGCAGTACTTC.

V is TRBV30 and J is TRBJ1-1, with TRBD1 matching over 7 bases. The CDR3 spans 14 residues. Trimming removed 1 base from V and 6 bases from J; junction bases left unmatched: 8. Germline V lookup: CDR1 GTSNPN, CDR2 SVGIG (reference sequence). This chain's CDR3 is CAWSASNRGSEAFF. CDR3 coding DNA: TGTGCCTGGAGTGCCTCAAACAGGGGATCTGAAGCTTTCTTT.

V is TRBV2 and J is TRBJ1-1, with 7 bases fitting TRBD1. After removal of 7 bases from V and 4 bases from J, the junction contained 6 bases not matched to a gene. Germline CDR1 is SNHLY and CDR2 is FYNNEI. This CDR3 has 13 amino acids. CDR3 sequence (DNA): TGTGCCAGCAAAACAGGGGCGGGCACTGAAGCTTTCTTT. The encoded protein is CASKTGAGTEAFF.

The rearrangement uses TRBV5-4 and TRBJ1-2, with 7 positions matching TRBD1. The CDR3 totals 14 residues. Germline CDR1 SGHNT, CDR2 YYREEE (reference sequence). V was clipped by 0 bases and J by 4 bases; unmatched bases: 3. The CDR3 is CASSLDRGVYGYTF. The CDR3 DNA is TGTGCCAGCAGCTTGGACAGGGGAGTCTATGGCTACACCTTC.

This clone has a handful of counts. The chain's CDR3 is CASSLRQGDTEAFF. The CDR3, as DNA: TGTGCCAGCAGTTTGAGGCAGGGAGATACTGAAGCTTTCTTT. This sequence joins TRBV2 and TRBJ1-1; TRBD1 is a possible D gene (5 bases). V lost 5 bases, J lost 5 bases, and 15 bases lay in between. There are 14 residues in the CDR3. Germline V gives CDR1 SNHLY, CDR2 FYNNEI.

The rearrangement joins TRBV7-2 to TRBJ2-3; possibly TRBD2 for D (5 bases). This CDR3 contains 14 residues. The V gene lost 1 base and the J gene lost 5 bases, with 10 bases spanning the gap. CDR1 and CDR2 from the germline V gene are SGHTA and FQGNSA. CDR3 loop: CASSLGPGLDTQYF. The CDR3 DNA follows: TGTGCCAGCAGCTTAGGGCCAGGACTAGATACGCAGTATTTT.

J is TRBJ1-2 and V is TRBV27, with D possibly TRBD1 on 5 matching bases. The CDR3 has 13 residues. The germline V gene encodes CDR1 MNHEY and CDR2 SMNVEV (reference sequence). Trimming pared 10 bases from V and 0 bases from J, leaving 12 bases between. This CDR3 reads CATWDGTNYGYTF. In DNA form, the CDR3 reads TGTGCCACTTGGGACGGGACTAACTATGGCTACACCTTC.

V is TRBV19 and J is TRBJ2-3; perhaps TRBD1 as D (6 bases). Trimming shortened V by 9 bases and J by 5 bases, and 15 bases separated the two germline ends. The germline V gene encodes CDR1 LNHDA and CDR2 SQIVND (reference sequence). The CDR3 extends over 13 amino acids. This chain's CDR3 is CASGTTGLDTQYF. DNA for the CDR3: TGTGCCAGCGGGACAACAGGATTAGATACGCAGTATTTT.

J is TRBJ2-7 and V is TRBV2; TRBD1 matches 8 bases. The germline CDR1 and CDR2 sequences are SNHLY and FYNNEI. With 2 bases clipped from V and 6 bases from J, the junction kept 9 bases outside the gene matches. The CDR3 is 15 amino acids. CDR3: CASSEPGGAWIEQYF. The DNA for the CDR3 is TGTGCCAGCAGTGAACCAGGGGGCGCATGGATCGAGCAGTACTTC.

The chain links TRBV27 to TRBJ2-1, with a possible D match to TRBD1 (5 bases). Germline CDR1 reads MNHEY; CDR2 reads SMNVEV (reference sequence). This CDR3 comprises 14 residues. Deletions cut 8 bases from V and 4 bases from J, with 15 bases between. CDR3 amino acids: CASGQRGLYNEQFF. As DNA, the CDR3 is TGTGCCAGCGGCCAAAGGGGCCTTTACAATGAGCAGTTCTTC.

The chain has TRBV27 and TRBJ1-2; D possibly corresponds to TRBD1 (5 bases). V dropped 5 bases and J dropped 3 bases, with 10 bases sitting between them. Looked up from germline, CDR1 is MNHEY and CDR2 is SMNVEV (reference sequence). This CDR3 spans 13 amino acids. CDR3: CASSRDQDYGYTF. DNA of the CDR3: TGTGCCAGCAGTCGGGACCAGGACTATGGCTACACCTTC.

This rearrangement joins TRBV28 to TRBJ2-2; D is perhaps TRBD2 (5 bases). The CDR3 consists of 14 residues. With 8 bases removed from V and 4 bases from J, the gap between germline ends came to 14 bases. The germline CDR1 and CDR2 sequences are MDHEN and SYDVKM. CDR3 DNA: TGTGCCAGCGGAAATCCGGGGTTCACCGGGGAGCTGTTTTTT. Translating it yields CASGNPGFTGELFF.

The chain recombines TRBV9 with TRBJ1-4; D unclear. Germline CDR1 reads SGDLS; CDR2 reads YYNGEE. V lost 5 bases to trimming and J lost 7 bases, with 12 bases between them. The CDR3 runs to 13 residues. CDR3 amino acids: CASRASGSEKLFF. CDR3 coding DNA: TGTGCCAGCAGGGCCTCCGGAAGTGAAAAACTGTTTTTT.

The chain employs TRBV6-5 and TRBJ1-1; D gene ambiguous. Trimming removed 8 bases from V and 11 bases from J, with 12 bases in between. This CDR3 has 10 residues. Per the germline V gene, CDR1 is MNHEY and CDR2 is SVGAGI. Here the CDR3 DNA reads TGTGCCAGCGGCTCACCGGGGGCTTTCTTT. Protein sequence: CASGSPGAFF.

This clone was seen just once. The CDR3 DNA reads as TGCGCCGGGGATAGCGGGAGGGAGACCCAGTACTTC. Amino acid sequence: CAGDSGRETQYF. The chain carries TRBV10-1 and TRBJ2-5, with TRBD2 matching 10 bases. The CDR3 extends over 12 amino acids. Germline V gene sequence: CDR1 WNHNN, CDR2 SYGVQD (reference sequence). The junction had 5 bases not matched to a gene; V was cut back by 11 bases and J by 5 bases.

This rearrangement joins TRBV4-3 to TRBJ2-1; no definite D call. The CDR3 totals 17 residues. CDR1 is LGHNA and CDR2 is YSLEER in the germline V gene. V was clipped by 1 base and J by 0 bases, with 13 bases between them. The CDR3 nucleotides are TGCGCCAGCAGCCAAGTTGAGAGCGTCCTCTCCTACAATGAGCAGTTCTTC. This encodes CASSQVESVLSYNEQFF.

The V call is TRBV30, the J call TRBJ2-2; 10 bases are a match to TRBD1. The CDR3 loop spans 19 amino acids. Germline V gene lookup returns CDR1 GTSNPN and CDR2 SVGIG (reference sequence). Trimming removed 5 bases from V and 5 bases from J; junction bases left unmatched: 20. CDR3 sequence: CAWGRDNTGTGARTGELFF. Written as DNA, the CDR3 is TGTGCCTGGGGACGTGATAATACCGGGACAGGGGCCCGAACCGGGGAGCTGTTTTTT.

This chain links TRBV7-2 with TRBJ1-1, with no clear D. V was trimmed by 4 bases and J by 5 bases, leaving 11 bases between them. The germline V gene encodes CDR1 SGHTA and CDR2 FQGNSA. CDR3 length: 13 amino acids. CDR3 region: CASSSRGGTEAFF. CDR3 bases: TGTGCCAGCAGCTCAAGAGGAGGGACTGAAGCTTTCTTT. Based on the CDR3 plus reference TRBV7-2 and TRBJ1-1, the full variable domain is GAGVSQSPSNKVTEKGKDVELRCDPISGHTALYWYRQSLGQGLEFLIYFQGNSAPDKSGLPSDRFSAERTGGSVSTLTIQRTQQEDSAVYLCASSSRGGTEAFFGQGTRLTVV.

The chain has TRBV6-5 and TRBJ1-1; D gene unclear. From germline, CDR1 is MNHEY and CDR2 SVGAGI. Trimming left V 0 bases short and J 3 bases short, with 5 bases between. This CDR3 has 13 residues. The CDR3 loop reads CASSYSLDTEAFF. In nucleotides, the CDR3 is TGTGCCAGCAGTTACTCGTTAGACACTGAAGCTTTCTTT.

The chain joins TRBV30 to TRBJ1-6; D not resolved. This CDR3 is built from 13 residues. V was pared by 3 bases and J by 7 bases, with 10 bases between. Germline CDR1 reads GTSNPN; CDR2 reads SVGIG (reference sequence). CDR3 nucleotides: TGTGCCTGGAGCCTCTGGGAAAATTCACCCCTCCACTTT. Protein sequence: CAWSLWENSPLHF.

This sequence joins TRBV11-2 and TRBJ1-2; D call uncertain. CDR3 length equals 12 residues. Trimming stripped 0 bases from V and 3 bases from J, with 2 bases between. In germline, CDR1 is SGHAT, CDR2 FQNNGV. The CDR3 coding sequence is TGTGCCAGCAGCTTAGAGGACTATGGCTACACCTTC. Translation: CASSLEDYGYTF.

V is TRBV6-1 and J is TRBJ1-1; D possibly corresponds to TRBD1 (6 bases). With 4 bases removed from V and 8 bases from J, the gap between germline ends came to 14 bases. The CDR3 contains 13 residues. CDR1 is MNHNS and CDR2 is SASEGT in the germline V gene. The CDR3 nucleotides are TGTGCCAGCAGTGTTCAATACAGGGTAGAAGCTTTCTTT. The encoded protein is CASSVQYRVEAFF.

This clone was seen more than once but under ten times. CDR3 amino acids: CASSLLRAGRADQPQHF. For the CDR3, the DNA is TGTGCCAGTAGCCTCCTTCGTGCGGGACGGGCCGATCAGCCCCAGCATTTT. The chain combines TRBV19 with TRBJ1-5, with D perhaps TRBD1 (5 bases). Trimming removed 6 bases from V and 5 bases from J, with 23 bases in between. The CDR3 spans 17 residues. Germline assignment: CDR1 LNHDA and CDR2 SQIVND (reference sequence). The whole variable domain, filled in from reference TRBV19 and TRBJ1-5, reads DGGITQSPKYLFRKEGQNVTLSCEQNLNHDAMYWYRQDPGQGLRLIYYSQIVNDFQKGDIAEGYSVSREKKESFPLTVTSAQKNPTAFYLCASSLLRAGRADQPQHFGDGTRLSIL.

Worth noting for this clone: This specimen includes other DNA sequences encoding the same CDR3. The chain employs TRBV19 and TRBJ1-5; D unresolved. In germline, CDR1 is LNHDA, CDR2 SQIVND (reference sequence). The CDR3 length is 14 residues. Trimming cost V 3 bases and J 0 bases, with 6 bases left between them. CDR3 nucleotides: TGTGCCAGTAGTATTCGGGATAGCAATCAGCCCCAGCATTTT. Residues: CASSIRDSNQPQHF.